These 21 T cell receptor beta chains came from one sample sequenced in a study of blood T cell repertoires in COVID-19. Clones were read by immunoSEQ multiplex PCR, and TCRdb kept only the in-frame ones, dropping some. The sample gives just under 80,000 clones, about nine tenths of which show up once; less than 45% is in the top ten. The sample taken for sequencing was peripheral blood. These receptors were taken from a human donor in a cohort sampled during active COVID-19.

The chain uses TRBV7-9 and TRBJ2-1; 7 positions match TRBD2. CDR3 length: 15 amino acids. V dropped 4 bases and J dropped 5; count of bases not matched to a gene: 8. Germline V lookup: CDR1 SEHNR, CDR2 FQNEAQ (reference sequence). CDR3 DNA sequence: TGTGCCAGCAGCTCTCAGGCGGGAGTCCACAATGAGCAGTTCTTC. Its translation is CASSSQAGVHNEQFF.

This clone has just one count. This chain uses TRBV5-1 with TRBJ2-1; TRBD2 matches 10 bases. Trimming at V came to 10 bases and at J to 4 bases, leaving 23 bases not matched to a gene. The CDR3 contains 19 residues. The V gene's germline CDR1 is SGHRS and CDR2 YFSETQ. In DNA form, the CDR3 reads TGCGCCCCCCGCGGGGGGGCTAGCGGGGGACTAGCCCAATACAATGAGCAGTTCTTC. It codes for CAPRGGASGGLAQYNEQFF.

The rearrangement joins TRBV5-1 to TRBJ1-6; 7 bases fit TRBD1. V trimming: 10 bases; J trimming: 7 bases; junction bases outside the gene matches: 5. Germline V CDR1 and CDR2: SGHRS, YFSETQ. The CDR3 consists of 12 residues. CDR3 region: CACRGGNSPLHF. The CDR3 DNA reads as TGCGCCTGCCGAGGGGGCAATTCACCCCTCCACTTT. Full variable domain (remainder filled in from reference TRBV5-1 and TRBJ1-6): KAGVTQTPRYLIKTRGQQVTLSCSPISGHRSVSWYQQTPGQGLQFLFEYFSETQRNKGNFPGRFSGRQFSNSRSEMNVSTLELGDSALYLCACRGGNSPLHFGNGTRLTVT.

The chain carries TRBV15 and TRBJ1-4; no firm D call. Germline CDR1 and CDR2: LNHNV and YYDKDF (reference sequence). This CDR3 has 14 residues. V was shortened by 0 bases and J by 7 bases, with 9 bases between the two germline ends. CDR3 bases: TGTGCCACCAGCAGAGACAGTCTGGTTGAAAAACTGTTTTTT. It specifies CATSRDSLVEKLFF.

The sample holds a few counts of this clone. J is TRBJ2-1 and V is TRBV19; 8 bases map to TRBD1. The CDR3 consists of 12 residues. Germline CDR1 and CDR2: LNHDA and SQIVND (reference sequence). The J segment lost 8 bases and the V segment lost 4 bases, leaving 1 base of the junction unmatched. CDR3 DNA sequence: TGTGCCAGTAGTACGACAGGGGATGAGCAGTTCTTC. It translates to CASSTTGDEQFF.

The rearrangement links TRBV18 to TRBJ1-5; TRBD1 agrees at 9 bases. The V gene end was trimmed by 2 bases and the J gene end by 2 bases; junction bases not matched to a gene: 4. Germline-derived CDR1 and CDR2 are KGHSH and LQKENI. This CDR3 spans 16 amino acids. CDR3 protein: CASSPSTGGGNQPQHF. Written as DNA, the CDR3 is TGTGCCAGCTCACCATCGACAGGGGGAGGCAATCAGCCCCAGCATTTT.

The rearrangement uses TRBV11-3 and TRBJ2-2, with TRBD2 as a possible D gene (7 bases). The CDR3 sequence is 17 residues long. The germline V gene encodes CDR1 SGHNT and CDR2 YENEEA. Trimming pared 0 bases from V and 1 base from J, leaving 12 bases between. The CDR3 bases are TGTGCCAGCAGCTTAGATCACGGGGGGCGGAACACCGGGGAGCTGTTTTTT. Residues: CASSLDHGGRNTGELFF.

This chain connects TRBV7-2 to TRBJ1-6; D is uncertain. Germline values: CDR1 SGHTA, CDR2 FQGNSA. V lost 5 bases and J lost 14, with 19 bases in between. The CDR3 contains 14 residues. The CDR3 nucleotides are TGTGCCAGCAGCCATACCGACTCGTTACGGGCCCTCCACTTT. It is translated as CASSHTDSLRALHF.

The CDR3 region is CSVPLSNILYNEQFF. CDR3 DNA: TGCAGCGTTCCCCTTAGCAACATCCTTTACAATGAGCAGTTCTTC. The chain employs TRBV29-1 and TRBJ2-1; D uncertain. Germline-derived CDR1 and CDR2 are SQVTM and ANQGSEA. V lost 5 bases and J lost 4, with 18 bases in between. CDR3 length: 15 residues.

This clone was counted only a few times. This chain connects TRBV5-6 to TRBJ2-7, with D perhaps TRBD2 (6 bases). The ends were cut back, 2 bases at V and 1 base at J, with 13 bases in the middle. CDR1 is SGHDT, CDR2 YYEEEE, per germline. CDR3 size: 15 residues. CDR3 DNA: TGTGCCAGCAGCTTACTAGCAGCTCAATCCTACGAGCAGTACTTC. It specifies CASSLLAAQSYEQYF.

This clone was counted a single time. V is TRBV6-5 and J is TRBJ2-7; a weak D match, TRBD2 (6 bases). The CDR3 totals 15 residues. CDR1 and CDR2 from the germline V gene are MNHEY and SVGAGI. Trimming left V 6 bases short and J 2 bases short, with 17 bases between. CDR3 residues: CASRKPGLLPYEQYF. In DNA, the CDR3 is TGTGCCAGCAGGAAACCGGGACTTCTCCCCTACGAGCAGTACTTC.

The V and J genes are TRBV5-1 and TRBJ2-7, with TRBD1 matching over 8 bases. CDR3 length equals 14 residues. CDR1 is SGHRS and CDR2 is YFSETQ in the germline V gene. V was clipped by 1 base and J by 2 bases; unmatched bases: 2. CDR3 nucleotides: TGCGCCAGCAGCTTGTGGACAGGGCCCTACGAGCAGTACTTC. Amino acid sequence: CASSLWTGPYEQYF.

This clone was observed a few times. This chain connects TRBV27 to TRBJ2-1; 11 nucleotides align to TRBD2. J lost 8 bases, V lost 9 bases, and 9 bases had no gene match. This CDR3 contains 14 residues. Germline V gene data show CDR1 as MNHEY and CDR2 as SMNVEV (reference sequence). CDR3 in amino acids: CASETSGSVDEQFF. As DNA, the CDR3 is TGTGCCAGTGAAACTAGCGGGAGTGTCGATGAGCAGTTCTTC.

The chain links TRBV2 to TRBJ2-6; D is unclear. There are 13 residues in the CDR3. CDR1 is SNHLY and CDR2 is FYNNEI in the germline V gene. The V end lost 7 bases, the J end lost 2 bases, and 6 bases lay between the germline ends. This CDR3 reads CASTYTGANVLTF. In nucleotides, the CDR3 is TGTGCCAGCACCTATACTGGGGCCAACGTCCTGACTTTC.

This clone was seen a single time. This sequence joins TRBV11-2 and TRBJ2-2; D may be TRBD2 (6 bases). This CDR3 has 15 residues. Trimming took 5 bases from V and 4 from J, leaving 14 bases between them. The germline V gene encodes CDR1 SGHAT and CDR2 FQNNGV. CDR3 sequence: CASSQTGVPTGELFF. CDR3 in DNA: TGTGCCAGCAGCCAGACGGGGGTACCCACCGGGGAGCTGTTTTTT.

The chain is built from TRBV18 and TRBJ1-2; D remains unclear. With 5 bases removed from V and 7 bases from J, the gap between germline ends came to 14 bases. Germline CDR1 KGHSH, CDR2 LQKENI. The CDR3 sequence is 13 residues long. CDR3: CASSGELIGGYTF. The CDR3 DNA reads TGTGCCAGCTCAGGGGAGCTGATAGGTGGCTACACCTTC.

This clone was found once. The gene calls are TRBV11-2 and TRBJ1-3; D ambiguous. The CDR3 totals 14 residues. The V gene's germline CDR1 is SGHAT and CDR2 FQNNGV. V was shortened by 3 bases and J by 0 bases, with 6 bases between the two germline ends. The CDR3, as DNA: TGTGCCAGCAGCTTGGGAGTCTCTGGAAACACCATATATTTT. Protein sequence: CASSLGVSGNTIYF.

The V gene is TRBV29-1, the J gene TRBJ2-7; 7 bases are a match to TRBD1. Trimming took 2 bases from V and 5 from J; bases not matched to a gene: 9. CDR1 SQVTM and CDR2 ANQGSEA come from the germline V gene. CDR3 length equals 14 residues. The CDR3 DNA follows: TGCAGCGTTGAAACAGGGGCGGGTAGAGACGAGCAGTACTTC. Encoded protein: CSVETGAGRDEQYF.

The V gene is TRBV4-2, the J gene TRBJ1-4; 10 bases agree with TRBD1. Germline values: CDR1 LGHNA, CDR2 YNFKEQ. The trim removed 0 bases at V and 8 bases at J, leaving 6 bases unmatched. This CDR3 region has 16 residues. CDR3 DNA: TGTGCCAGCAGCCAAGAATGGACAGGGGGTGAGGAAAAACTGTTTTTT. It yields the protein CASSQEWTGGEEKLFF.

This clone appeared a single time. The gene calls are TRBV12-3 or TRBV12-4 and TRBJ1-2; D remains ambiguous. There are 12 residues in the CDR3. The ends were cut back, 2 bases at V and 4 bases at J, with 5 bases in the middle. This CDR3 reads CASSLRAYGYTF. The CDR3 DNA reads as TGTGCCAGCAGTTTACGAGCCTATGGCTACACCTTC.

This clone is a singleton in its sample. The CDR3 region is CASSQTGTGETQYF. Here the CDR3 DNA reads TGTGCCAGCAGCCAGACAGGGACTGGGGAGACCCAGTACTTC. The rearrangement uses TRBV3-1 (or the pseudogene TRBV3-2) and TRBJ2-5; TRBD1 might be the D (7 bases). The V end was cut by 3 bases, the J end by 5 bases, with 13 bases between. The germline V gene encodes CDR1 LGHDT and CDR2 YNNKEL (reference sequence). This CDR3 is 14 amino acids long.